The present TCR beta chain was sequenced within a study of blood T cell repertoires in COVID-19. As for the study in general: Some COVID-19 samples were acute and others convalescent; all came from the United States, Italy and Spain. Sample material is recorded as cDNA or gDNA derived from T cells, B-cell-depleted T cells, or PBMCs.

In the original processing: Estimated nucleated cell counts came from reference gene primer amplification. Measured with immunoSEQ multiplex PCR; TCRdb has only the in-frame clones, and not every one. From that table come the V and J calls and clone size; the DNA was used to work out D and trimming. The sample contains 87,000 or so clones, around 86% of which appear only once. The CDR3 covers 14 residues. Trimming removed 5 bases from V and 2 bases from J; junction bases left unmatched: 2. Germline V lookup: CDR1 SGHAT, CDR2 FQNNGV. The specimen was peripheral blood. The TCR originated in a woman in her 70s with acute or convalescent COVID-19. The rearrangement joins TRBV11-2 to TRBJ1-4; 7 positions match TRBD1. The CDR3 loop is CASSPGQTNEKLFF. In nucleotides, the CDR3 is TGTGCCAGCAGCCCGGGACAGACTAATGAAAAACTGTTTTTT.